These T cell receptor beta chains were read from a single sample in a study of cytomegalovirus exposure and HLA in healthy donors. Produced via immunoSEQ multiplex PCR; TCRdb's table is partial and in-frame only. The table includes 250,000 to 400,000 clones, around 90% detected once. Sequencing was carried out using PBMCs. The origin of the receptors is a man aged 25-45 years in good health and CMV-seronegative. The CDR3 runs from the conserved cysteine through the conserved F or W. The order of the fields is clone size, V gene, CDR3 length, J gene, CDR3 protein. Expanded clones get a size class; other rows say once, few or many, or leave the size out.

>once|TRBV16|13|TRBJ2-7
CASSHRQAYEQYF
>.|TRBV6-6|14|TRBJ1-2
CASSRDSFSYGYTF
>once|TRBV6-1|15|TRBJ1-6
CASNQKGYIGSPLHF
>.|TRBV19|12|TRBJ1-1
CASSIGWTEAFF
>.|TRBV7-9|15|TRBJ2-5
CASSTGLAGVETQYF
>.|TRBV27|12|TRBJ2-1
CASSLSGNEQFF
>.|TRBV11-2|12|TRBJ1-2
CASSLTGRGYTF
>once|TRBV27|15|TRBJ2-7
CASSFATGGQNEQYF
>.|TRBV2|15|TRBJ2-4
CASSLDRGPKNIQYF
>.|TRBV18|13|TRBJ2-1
CASSGGIYNEQFF
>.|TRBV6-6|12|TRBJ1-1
CASSYRGGEAFF
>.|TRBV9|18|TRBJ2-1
CASSPLGAGGPTGNEQFF
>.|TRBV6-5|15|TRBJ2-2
CASSYGQGPTGELFF